This entry describes one T cell receptor beta chain. The antigen is unknown. Time point reported: newly diagnosed GD, antithyroid drugs for less than 3 months. Extracted PBMC RNA gave rise to the TCR library. The authors drew approximately 9 milliliters of peripheral blood into EDTA tubes. Building the TCR beta libraries relied on iRepertoire HTBI primers, and CDR3 regions underwent Arm-PCR. TCRdb fed the multiplex PCR reads into MiXCR, producing one record per CDR3 protein. The table includes over 500,000 distinct CDR3 sequences, around 15% detected once. This record comes from a study of regulatory T cells in long-lasting Graves disease. V shed 11 bases and J 9 bases; nucleotides not matched to a gene: 12. The CDR3 is 15 amino acids. Looked up from germline, CDR1 is MDHEN and CDR2 is SYDVKM. General study results and limits: With a small sample size, accuracy may have been reduced.

This sample also belongs to another study, concerning T cells in Graves' hyperthyroidism and ophthalmopathy. Per that study: Thyroid ultrasound and orbital computed tomography, with clinical symptoms and serum thyroxine and TRAb, informed diagnoses. Before onset, by a median of about six months, the model predicted ophthalmopathy.

This clonotype originated in a woman between 25 and 40 years old with Graves disease. The chain combines TRBV28 with TRBJ1-6; 11 bases line up with TRBD1. Sequenced material: peripheral blood mononuclear cells (PBMCs), taken at new diagnosis, from a patient treated with antithyroid drugs. CDR3 nucleotide sequence: TGTGCCCTCGGTAGGACAGGGGGCCCACTTTCACCCCTCCACTTT. It yields the protein CALGRTGGPLSPLHF. Drawing the rest from reference TRBV28 and TRBJ1-6, the complete variable domain is DVKVTQSSRYLVKRTGEKVFLECVQDMDHENMFWYRQDPGLGLRLIYFSYDVKMKEKGDIPEGYSVSREKKERFSLILESASTNQTSMYLCALGRTGGPLSPLHFGNGTRLTVT.